Below are 20 T cell receptor beta chains sequenced from a single sample in a study of Ad26.COV2.S vaccination and SARS-CoV-2 variants. TCRdb's table, derived via immunoSEQ multiplex PCR, lists solely in-frame clones and lacks some. The sample has 350,000 to 450,000 clones; around 86% are singletons. The treatment is: some 20 received Ad26.COV2.S at low or high dose, single or two shots; about 5 received placebo; per-sample allocation not given. Samples came from day 63 after the first vaccine or placebo injection. The material was peripheral blood, obtained in a trial of Ad26.COV2.S vaccine versus placebo. The receptor set was obtained from a person between 18 and 65 years old who received the Ad26.COV2.S COVID-19 vaccine or a placebo.

In this sample, this clone turned up a few times. The V and J genes are TRBV19 and TRBJ2-7; D is undetermined. Germline CDR1 and CDR2: LNHDA and SQIVND (reference sequence). V lost 5 bases, J lost 2 bases, and 10 bases lay in between. The CDR3 has 13 amino acids. CDR3 sequence: CASSLHKTYEQYF. The CDR3 nucleotides are TGTGCCAGTAGTTTACACAAGACCTACGAGCAGTACTTC.

The V call is TRBV18, the J call TRBJ1-5; TRBD1 is a possible D gene (6 bases). The CDR3 extends over 16 amino acids. The V end was cut by 4 bases, the J end by 4 bases, with 17 bases between. The germline V gene has CDR1 KGHSH and CDR2 LQKENI. CDR3 sequence: CASSLSSGVGNQPQHF. CDR3 sequence (DNA): TGTGCCAGCTCACTTAGTTCAGGGGTAGGGAATCAGCCCCAGCATTTT.

The CDR3 DNA is TGTGCCAGCTCCCCCCAGGGGGATGAGCAGTTCTTC. Protein product: CASSPQGDEQFF. This chain joins TRBV18 and TRBJ2-1, with 7 positions matching TRBD1. The CDR3 loop spans 12 amino acids. Unmatched junction bases numbered 4, after V lost 6 bases and J lost 8 bases. Germline CDR1 KGHSH, CDR2 LQKENI.

V is TRBV29-1 and J is TRBJ1-2; 11 positions match TRBD1. CDR1 is SQVTM and CDR2 is ANQGSEA in the germline V gene. The J segment lost 4 bases and the V segment lost 6 bases, leaving 7 bases of the junction unmatched. The CDR3 has 14 amino acids. As DNA, the CDR3 is TGCAGCGTCGGGGACAGGGGGATATTCTATGGCTACACCTTC. Translated, it gives CSVGDRGIFYGYTF. Supplemented by reference TRBV29-1 and TRBJ1-2, the full variable domain reads SAVISQKPSRDICQRGTSLTIQCQVDSQVTMMFWYRQQPGQSLTLIATANQGSEATYESGFVIDKFPISRPNLTFSTLTVSNMSPEDSSIYLCSVGDRGIFYGYTFGSGTRLTVV.

The genes are TRBV11-3 and TRBJ2-7, with D tentatively TRBD2 (5 bases). The CDR3 covers 13 residues. CDR1 and CDR2 from the germline V gene are SGHNT and YENEEA. Trimming took 5 bases from V and 4 from J, leaving 12 bases between them. The CDR3 here is CASSKGGGYEQYF. The CDR3 DNA reads TGTGCCAGCAGCAAAGGAGGAGGTTACGAGCAGTACTTC.

The chain uses TRBV24-1 and TRBJ2-3, with a possible D match to TRBD2 (6 bases). Germline loops: CDR1 KGHDR, CDR2 SFDVKD. With 2 bases removed from V and 7 bases from J, the gap between germline ends came to 15 bases. This CDR3 contains 15 residues. CDR3 in amino acids: CATSDSELASNTQYF. In DNA form, the CDR3 reads TGTGCCACCAGTGATTCCGAACTAGCATCAAATACGCAGTATTTT.

This clone appeared once. V usage is TRBV4-3 and J usage is TRBJ1-1, with 7 bases fitting TRBD1. V lost 0 bases and J lost 4; bases outside the gene matches: 14. Per the germline V gene, CDR1 is LGHNA and CDR2 is YSLEER. The CDR3 runs 18 residues. CDR3 protein: CASSQDRNDRAPGTEAFF. CDR3 nucleotide sequence: TGCGCCAGCAGCCAAGATCGCAACGACAGGGCCCCAGGCACTGAAGCTTTCTTT.

The rearrangement uses TRBV12-3 or TRBV12-4 and TRBJ1-2; TRBD1 is a possible D gene (5 bases). The length of the CDR3 is 13 residues. Trimming left V 4 bases short and J 11 bases short, with 17 bases between. CDR3 residues: CASSSVRGVGYTF. The CDR3 DNA sequence: TGTGCCAGCAGTTCGGTACGGGGCGTAGGGTACACCTTC.

This chain joins TRBV30 and TRBJ1-2; D remains ambiguous. Germline V lookup: CDR1 GTSNPN, CDR2 SVGIG (reference sequence). The V end lost 4 bases, the J end lost 8 bases, and 23 bases lay between the germline ends. This CDR3 is built from 15 residues. CDR3 protein: CAWTFWTASSGGYTF. In DNA, the CDR3 is TGTGCCTGGACCTTCTGGACGGCTTCTTCGGGAGGCTACACCTTC.

To note about this clone: This same CDR3 is encoded by further DNA sequences in the sample. The V gene is TRBV4-3, the J gene TRBJ2-5; 8 bases fit TRBD1. The V gene end was trimmed by 0 bases and the J gene end by 5 bases; junction bases not matched to a gene: 2. The V gene's germline CDR1 is LGHNA and CDR2 YSLEER. This CDR3 is 14 amino acids long. The CDR3 DNA sequence: TGCGCCAGCAGCCAAGACAGGGGGCGGGAGACCCAGTACTTC. The encoded protein is CASSQDRGRETQYF.

The chain combines TRBV30 with TRBJ2-5; tentative D call: TRBD2 (7 bases). Germline V gene lookup returns CDR1 GTSNPN and CDR2 SVGIG (reference sequence). With 2 bases removed from V and 2 bases from J, the gap between germline ends came to 18 bases. CDR3 length: 16 residues. The CDR3: CAWSFPRGPGQETQYF. In DNA, the CDR3 is TGTGCCTGGAGTTTCCCGCGGGGGCCAGGACAAGAGACCCAGTACTTC.

This chain uses TRBV21-1 with TRBJ1-2; the D call of TRBD1 is as the table states it, not checked on the DNA. TRBV21-1 is labeled a pseudogene. CDR3 length equals 14 residues. The CDR3 sequence: CASSKVPGDYGYTF. CDR3 sequence (DNA): TGTGCCAGCAGCAAAGTCCCAGGGGACTATGGCTACACCTTC.

The chain combines TRBV4-1 with TRBJ2-3; D gene uncertain. From germline, CDR1 is MGHRA and CDR2 YSYEKL. The CDR3 totals 14 residues. Trimming stripped 0 bases from V and 5 bases from J, with 9 bases between. CDR3: CASSQEAVIDTQYF. In nucleotides, the CDR3 is TGCGCCAGCAGCCAAGAGGCGGTAATAGATACGCAGTATTTT.

This clone was recorded only once. V usage is TRBV30 and J usage is TRBJ1-6, with TRBD1 as a possible D gene (5 bases). The V end was cut by 0 bases, the J end by 10 bases, with 10 bases between. The CDR3 runs to 13 residues. Germline CDR1 and CDR2: GTSNPN and SVGIG (reference sequence). The CDR3 region is CAWSVQEGSPLHF. The DNA for the CDR3 is TGTGCCTGGAGTGTACAGGAGGGGTCACCCCTCCACTTT.

The chain couples TRBV20-1 to TRBJ2-5, with D uncertain. Germline CDR1 is DFQATT and CDR2 is SNEGSKA (reference sequence). This CDR3 is built from 11 residues. Trimming removed 4 bases at V and 4 bases at J, with 7 bases between. CDR3 coding DNA: TGCAGTGCTAAAGGCCGAGAGACCCAGTACTTC. Its translation is CSAKGRETQYF.

The chain uses TRBV7-9 and TRBJ1-1, with D maybe TRBD1 (6 bases). The germline CDR1 and CDR2 sequences are SEHNR and FQNEAQ (reference sequence). Trimming cost V 1 base and J 5 bases, with 11 bases left between them. This CDR3 has 14 amino acids. CDR3 loop: CASSLVQGGTEAFF. The DNA for the CDR3 is TGTGCCAGCAGCTTAGTACAGGGAGGAACTGAAGCTTTCTTT.

The chain joins TRBV7-2 to TRBJ1-2; D might be TRBD1 (5 bases). V dropped 6 bases and J dropped 4 bases, with 15 bases sitting between them. CDR1 is SGHTA, CDR2 FQGNSA, per germline. CDR3 length equals 14 residues. The CDR3 DNA follows: TGTGCCAGCAGTTTAACCGGGACCCGCTATGGCTACACCTTC. Protein sequence: CASSLTGTRYGYTF.

The chain has TRBV7-2 and TRBJ1-1; TRBD1 aligns across 7 bases. This CDR3 contains 17 residues. V lost 4 bases to trimming and J lost 4 bases; unmatched junction nucleotides: 15. Looked up from germline, CDR1 is SGHTA and CDR2 is FQGNSA. CDR3 bases: TGTGCCAGCAGCTCAACGACAGGGTATGCCCGGAGCACTGAAGCTTTCTTT. Translating gives CASSSTTGYARSTEAFF.

The rearrangement uses TRBV9 and TRBJ2-1; D not resolved. The CDR3 consists of 14 residues. From germline, CDR1 is SGDLS and CDR2 YYNGEE. The V end was cut by 0 bases, the J end by 7 bases, with 11 bases between. As DNA, the CDR3 is TGTGCCAGCAGCGTAGGTCCTATTCTAAATGAGCAGTTCTTC. It translates to CASSVGPILNEQFF.

This clone was detected ten times or more. In DNA form, the CDR3 reads TGTGCCAGCAGCCTCCGGGGCGAGGTGGGCAAAGCTTTCTTT. It is translated as CASSLRGEVGKAFF. The chain combines TRBV3-1 (or the pseudogene TRBV3-2) with TRBJ1-1; perhaps TRBD1 as D (5 bases). The V end was cut by 4 bases, the J end by 9 bases, with 18 bases between. Germline assignment: CDR1 LGHDT and CDR2 YNNKEL (reference sequence). The CDR3 extends over 14 amino acids.